The clone carrying this TCR beta chain was detected only a few times. Relative to the germline gene, one junction end is altered; a read error may explain this. PCR primers comprised 60 Vbeta and 13 Jbeta primers. Method: immunoSEQ multiplex PCR; TCRdb's copy keeps in-frame clones and lacks some. Among nearly 110,000 clones listed, 60% to 75% were seen once. This record belongs to a study of cytomegalovirus exposure and HLA in healthy donors. The clonotype was recovered from a male donor in good health and CMV-seropositive. Material: PBMCs.

CDR3 nucleotides: TGTGCCAGTAATCCCTTGTTCTCAGGCCCCGGCGAGCCCCAGAATTTT. This gives the protein CASNPLFSGPGEPQNF. This chain connects TRBV19 to TRBJ1-5; D unresolved. The length of the CDR3 is 16 residues. From germline, CDR1 is LNHDA and CDR2 SQIVND (reference sequence).